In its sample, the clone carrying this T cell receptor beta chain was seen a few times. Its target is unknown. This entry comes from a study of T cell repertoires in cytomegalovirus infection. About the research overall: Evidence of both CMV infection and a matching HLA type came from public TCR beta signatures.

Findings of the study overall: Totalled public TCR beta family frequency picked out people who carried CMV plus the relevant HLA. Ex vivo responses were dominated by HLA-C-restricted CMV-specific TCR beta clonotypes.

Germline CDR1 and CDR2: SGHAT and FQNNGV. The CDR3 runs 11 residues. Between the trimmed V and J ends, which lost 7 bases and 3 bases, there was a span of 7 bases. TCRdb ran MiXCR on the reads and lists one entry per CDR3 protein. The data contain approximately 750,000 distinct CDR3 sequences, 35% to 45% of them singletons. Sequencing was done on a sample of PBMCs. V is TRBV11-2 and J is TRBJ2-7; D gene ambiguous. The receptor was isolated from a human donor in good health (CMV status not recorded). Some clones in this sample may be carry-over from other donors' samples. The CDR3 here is CASTAGYEQYF. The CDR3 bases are TGTGCCAGCACTGCCGGCTACGAGCAGTACTTC.